These 10 T cell receptor beta chains were sequenced from one sample in a study of cytomegalovirus exposure and HLA in healthy donors. Produced via immunoSEQ multiplex PCR; TCRdb's table is partial and in-frame only. This table has 100,000 to 150,000 clones, 89% appearing once. Sequencing input: PBMCs. The origin of the receptors is a woman aged 18-29 years in good health and CMV-seronegative.

The gene calls are TRBV29-1 and TRBJ1-1; 7 bases fit TRBD1. Germline V gene data show CDR1 as SQVTM and CDR2 as ANQGSEA. CDR3 length equals 15 residues. The V and J ends lost 0 bases and 1 base, in that order; junction bases with no gene match: 5. CDR3 DNA sequence: TGCAGCGTTGAAGATCCCGGGACAGCGAACACTGAAGCTTTCTTT. Its protein is CSVEDPGTANTEAFF.

The CDR3 nucleotides read TGTGCCAGCAGCTTGCCGGGACAGGGGGACACTGAAGCTTTCTTT. Protein product: CASSLPGQGDTEAFF. V and J are TRBV5-4 and TRBJ1-1; 11 bases match TRBD1. Germline V gene sequence: CDR1 SGHNT, CDR2 YYREEE (reference sequence). The CDR3 is 15 residues long. V trimming: 1 base; J trimming: 3 bases; junction bases outside the gene matches: 2. The full variable domain, in which reference TRBV5-4 and TRBJ1-1 provide the parts outside the CDR3, is ETGVTQSPTHLIKTRGQQVTLRCSSQSGHNTVSWYQQALGQGPQFIFQYYREEENGRGNFPPRFSGLQFPNYSSELNVNALELDDSALYLCASSLPGQGDTEAFFGQGTRLTVV.

This chain links TRBV4-1 with TRBJ2-7, with TRBD2 identical over 8 bases. The CDR3 has 15 residues. Germline V gene data show CDR1 as MGHRA and CDR2 as YSYEKL. Trimming at V came to 4 bases and at J to 2 bases, leaving 7 bases not matched to a gene. The CDR3 DNA is TGCGCCAGCAGCCCCTCGGGGACTAGTACCTACGAGCAGTACTTC. Translating it yields CASSPSGTSTYEQYF.

This rearrangement joins TRBV10-1 to TRBJ2-5; 8 bases match TRBD1. The germline V gene encodes CDR1 WNHNN and CDR2 SYGVQD (reference sequence). CDR3 length: 17 residues. Trimming at V came to 0 bases and at J to 2 bases, leaving 8 bases not matched to a gene. CDR3 DNA sequence: TGCGCCAGCAGTGAGTCGGGGGCAGGGGGCGAGCAAGAGACCCAGTACTTC. Protein product: CASSESGAGGEQETQYF.

A note on this clone: Other DNA sequences of this sample code for an identical CDR3. This sequence joins TRBV7-3 and TRBJ1-1, with a possible D match to TRBD1 (6 bases). Per germline, CDR1 SGHTA and CDR2 FQGTGA. The V gene lost 5 bases and the J gene lost 0 bases, with 13 bases spanning the gap. This CDR3 has 15 amino acids. The chain's CDR3 is CASSPQGSMNTEAFF. The CDR3 bases are TGTGCCAGCAGCCCCCAGGGGTCCATGAACACTGAAGCTTTCTTT.

In this sample, this clone turned up once. For the CDR3, the DNA is TGTGCCAGCAGTGGAGAACAGGGGAGAGGCACTGAAGCTTTCTTT. Its translation is CASSGEQGRGTEAFF. The V gene is TRBV6-1, the J gene TRBJ1-1; 7 bases are shared with TRBD1. V lost 4 bases to trimming and J lost 4 bases; unmatched junction nucleotides: 9. In germline, CDR1 is MNHNS, CDR2 SASEGT. The CDR3 runs 15 residues.

The CDR3: CASRPTPEVGGNTIYF. Here the CDR3 DNA reads TGTGCAAGTCGCCCCACACCGGAGGTTGGTGGAAACACCATATATTTT. This chain connects TRBV12-2 to TRBJ1-3. TRBV12-2 is a recognized pseudogene. CDR3 size: 16 residues.

V usage is TRBV5-1 and J usage is TRBJ2-5; 7 bases are shared with TRBD1. Losses at the gene ends were 2 bases for V and 7 bases for J; bases not matched to a gene: 14. This CDR3 is 16 amino acids long. Germline values: CDR1 SGHRS, CDR2 YFSETQ. DNA of the CDR3: TGCGCCAGCAGCTTAACCAGGGACAGCTACATAGGGACCCAGTACTTC. It yields the protein CASSLTRDSYIGTQYF.

The V call is TRBV18, the J call TRBJ1-4, with a weak D call TRBD1 (6 bases). Germline assignment: CDR1 KGHSH and CDR2 LQKENI. V lost 0 bases and J 7 bases, leaving 15 bases between the germline ends. The CDR3 is 16 residues long. CDR3 nucleotides: TGTGCCAGCTCACCACCGGTGGGGGGGCCGGGTGAAAAACTGTTTTTT. Residues: CASSPPVGGPGEKLFF.

The chain combines TRBV19 with TRBJ1-5; 8 bases align to TRBD1. V shed 6 bases and J 5 bases; nucleotides not matched to a gene: 12. Per the germline V gene, CDR1 is LNHDA and CDR2 is SQIVND (reference sequence). The CDR3 is made up of 16 amino acids. CDR3 sequence (DNA): TGTGCCAGTAGGATCGAGCAGGGGGCTTTACATCAGCCCCAGCATTTT. Translating gives CASRIEQGALHQPQHF.